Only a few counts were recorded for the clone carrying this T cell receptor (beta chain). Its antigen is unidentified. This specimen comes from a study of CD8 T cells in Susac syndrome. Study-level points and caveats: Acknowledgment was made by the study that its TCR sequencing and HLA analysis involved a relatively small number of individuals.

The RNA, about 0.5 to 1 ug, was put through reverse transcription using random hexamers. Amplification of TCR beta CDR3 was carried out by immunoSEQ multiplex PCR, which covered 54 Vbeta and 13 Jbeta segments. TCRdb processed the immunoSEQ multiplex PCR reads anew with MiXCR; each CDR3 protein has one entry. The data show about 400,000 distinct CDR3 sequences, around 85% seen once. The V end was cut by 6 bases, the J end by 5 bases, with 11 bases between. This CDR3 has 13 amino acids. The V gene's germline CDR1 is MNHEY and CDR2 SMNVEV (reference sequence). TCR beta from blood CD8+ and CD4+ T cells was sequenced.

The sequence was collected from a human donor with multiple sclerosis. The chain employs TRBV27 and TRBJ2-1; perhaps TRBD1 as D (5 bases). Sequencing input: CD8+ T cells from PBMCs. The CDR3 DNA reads TGTGCCAGCAGCTGGGCAGGGAACAATGAGCAGTTCTTC. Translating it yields CASSWAGNNEQFF.